One sample yielded the 28 T cell receptor beta chains listed below, sequenced in a study of blood T cell repertoires in COVID-19. TCRdb's copy holds only in-frame clones and misses some; the assay was immunoSEQ multiplex PCR. This table holds fewer than 300,000 clones, 70% to 90% found once. The sequenced sample consisted of peripheral blood. The source is a human donor with COVID-19, enrolled during active disease. The donor label of this sample is uncertain.

This chain joins TRBV7-2 and TRBJ2-1, with TRBD2 matching 12 bases. CDR3 length equals 14 residues. Germline V gene sequence: CDR1 SGHTA, CDR2 FQGNSA. After removal of 3 bases from V and 11 bases from J, the junction contained 5 bases not matched to a gene. CDR3 sequence: CASSLRLAGAQQFF. The CDR3 region has the DNA TGTGCCAGCAGCTTGAGACTAGCGGGAGCCCAGCAGTTCTTC.

The chain couples TRBV15 to TRBJ2-5; D is possibly TRBD1 (6 bases). Trimming stripped 0 bases from V and 2 bases from J, with 10 bases between. Germline loops: CDR1 LNHNV, CDR2 YYDKDF (reference sequence). This CDR3 is 15 amino acids long. The chain's CDR3 is CATSRDLGQQETQYF. The CDR3 DNA follows: TGTGCCACCAGCAGAGATCTGGGACAACAAGAGACCCAGTACTTC.

The chain recombines TRBV5-4 with TRBJ2-5, with 11 positions matching TRBD2. The CDR3 sequence is 15 residues long. J lost 3 bases, V lost 2 bases, and 3 bases had no gene match. Per the germline V gene, CDR1 is SGHNT and CDR2 is YYREEE (reference sequence). CDR3 nucleotide sequence: TGTGCCAGCAGCTTACCGGGACTAGCGGAAGAGACCCAGTACTTC. Its translation is CASSLPGLAEETQYF.

The gene calls are TRBV5-1 and TRBJ2-3, with 9 positions matching TRBD2. This CDR3 contains 16 residues. The germline V gene has CDR1 SGHRS and CDR2 YFSETQ. Unmatched junction bases numbered 6, after V lost 0 bases and J lost 4 bases. In DNA, the CDR3 is TGCGCCAGCAGCTTGGGGCTAGCGGGAATCGCAGATACGCAGTATTTT. It translates to CASSLGLAGIADTQYF.

The DNA of the CDR3 is TGCGCCAGCAGCTCGACAGGGATGAACACTGAAGCTTTCTTT. Translating it yields CASSSTGMNTEAFF. The V call is TRBV5-1, the J call TRBJ1-1; 7 bases are a match to TRBD1. V gave up 3 bases and J gave up 0 bases; unmatched junction bases: 2. CDR3 length: 14 residues. Germline V CDR1 and CDR2: SGHRS, YFSETQ.

The chain has TRBV30 and TRBJ1-1; TRBD1 agrees at 8 bases. Trimming removed 3 bases from V and 5 bases from J; junction bases left unmatched: 8. CDR1 and CDR2 (germline): GTSNPN, SVGIG (reference sequence). The CDR3 is 14 amino acids. Here the CDR3 reads CAWRITGGSTEAFF. The CDR3 bases are TGTGCCTGGAGAATAACAGGGGGGAGTACTGAAGCTTTCTTT. The complete variable domain, with remaining parts taken from reference TRBV30 and TRBJ1-1, reads SQTIHQWPATLVQPVGSPLSLECTVEGTSNPNLYWYRQAAGRGLQLLFYSVGIGQISSEVPQNLSASRPQDRQFILSSKKLLLSDSGFYLCAWRITGGSTEAFFGQGTRLTVV.

The count of this clone is one. J is TRBJ2-7 and V is TRBV7-2; D is uncertain. From germline, CDR1 is SGHTA and CDR2 FQGNSA. Trimming removed 3 bases at V and 3 bases at J, with 15 bases between. This CDR3 is built from 15 residues. The chain's CDR3 is CASSLVSQSLYEQYF. Written as DNA, the CDR3 is TGTGCCAGCAGCTTGGTTAGCCAAAGTCTCTACGAGCAGTACTTC.

V is TRBV29-1 and J is TRBJ2-7, with TRBD1 matching over 8 bases. CDR1 and CDR2 (germline): SQVTM, ANQGSEA. V was pared by 2 bases and J by 0 bases, with 3 bases of the junction left unmatched. The CDR3 loop spans 14 amino acids. CDR3 in DNA: TGCAGCGTTGAACGAGGACAGGGCTCCTACGAGCAGTACTTC. Translation: CSVERGQGSYEQYF.

The chain joins TRBV5-1 to TRBJ2-1; D possibly corresponds to TRBD2 (5 bases). Germline V gene lookup returns CDR1 SGHRS and CDR2 YFSETQ. This CDR3 is built from 16 residues. V was cut by 4 bases and J by 1 base, with 15 bases left in between. The DNA of the CDR3 is TGCGCCAGCAGCACCGACATTGCGGGTTCCTACAATGAGCAGTTCTTC. Protein: CASSTDIAGSYNEQFF.

V usage is TRBV9 and J usage is TRBJ2-5; 8 bases map to TRBD2. Germline V CDR1 and CDR2: SGDLS, YYNGEE. The CDR3 has 17 amino acids. After removal of 0 bases from V and 4 bases from J, the junction contained 11 bases not matched to a gene. CDR3 sequence reads: CASSVGAGTGGRETQYF. CDR3 in DNA: TGTGCCAGCAGCGTAGGGGCTGGTACGGGAGGGCGAGAGACCCAGTACTTC.

J is TRBJ2-7 and V is TRBV6-5; D is unresolved. V was clipped by 6 bases and J by 4 bases, with 19 bases between them. In germline, CDR1 is MNHEY, CDR2 SVGAGI. This CDR3 has 15 residues. The CDR3 reads CASSQSRPGSYEQYF. Written as DNA, the CDR3 is TGTGCCAGCAGCCAATCCAGGCCCGGCTCTTACGAGCAGTACTTC.

The chain combines TRBV11-1 with TRBJ2-1, with a weak D call TRBD2 (6 bases). Trimming removed 3 bases at V and 8 bases at J, with 17 bases between. The CDR3 totals 15 residues. CDR1 SGHAT and CDR2 FQDESV come from the germline V gene (reference sequence). The chain's CDR3 is CASSFNGGGSDEQFF. The DNA of the CDR3 is TGTGCCAGCAGCTTTAACGGGGGAGGTTCAGATGAGCAGTTCTTC. Combining the CDR3 with reference TRBV11-1 and TRBJ2-1 gives the whole variable domain EAEVAQSPRYKITEKSQAVAFWCDPISGHATLYWYRQILGQGPELLVQFQDESVVDDSQLPKDRFSAERLKGVDSTLKIQPAELGDSAMYLCASSFNGGGSDEQFFGPGTRLTVL.

CDR3 amino acids: CAATGDLRSGNTIYF. As DNA, the CDR3 is TGTGCCGCCACAGGGGATCTCCGCTCTGGAAACACCATATATTTT. The chain combines TRBV19 with TRBJ1-3, with 7 bases lining up with TRBD1. Germline CDR1 is LNHDA and CDR2 is SQIVND (reference sequence). With 11 bases clipped from V and 0 bases from J, the junction kept 10 bases outside the gene matches. The CDR3 covers 15 residues.

A few counts support this clone. The chain links TRBV27 to TRBJ2-2, with TRBD1 identical over 8 bases. This CDR3 is 14 amino acids long. J gave up 4 bases and V 4 bases, and 2 bases lay outside the gene matches. The germline V gene has CDR1 MNHEY and CDR2 SMNVEV (reference sequence). For the CDR3, the DNA is TGTGCCAGCAGTTGGACAGGGCTCACCGGGGAGCTGTTTTTT. Encoded protein: CASSWTGLTGELFF.

This clone has just a few counts. The DNA of the CDR3 is TGCGCCAGCAGCCAAGAAGGGGCCATAATCTCCTATAATTCACCCCTCCACTTT. Its protein product is CASSQEGAIISYNSPLHF. The rearrangement joins TRBV4-1 to TRBJ1-6; tentative D call: TRBD1 (5 bases). In germline, CDR1 is MGHRA, CDR2 YSYEKL. The length of the CDR3 is 18 residues. Trimming left V 0 bases short and J 0 bases short, with 12 bases between.

V and J are TRBV28 and TRBJ2-3; D may be TRBD2 (5 bases). Germline-derived CDR1 and CDR2 are MDHEN and SYDVKM. With 7 bases removed from V and 2 bases from J, the gap between germline ends came to 13 bases. This CDR3 contains 14 residues. DNA of the CDR3: TGTGCCAGCACCCGTGGGAGCAACACAGATACGCAGTATTTT. It is translated as CASTRGSNTDTQYF.

The count of this clone is one. The chain couples TRBV28 to TRBJ1-1; no definite D call. Trimming stripped 4 bases from V and 3 bases from J, with 9 bases between. Germline V gene data show CDR1 as MDHEN and CDR2 as SYDVKM. The CDR3 loop spans 13 amino acids. The CDR3 sequence is CASSSQEYTEAFF. The CDR3 region has the DNA TGTGCCAGCAGTTCACAAGAATACACTGAAGCTTTCTTT. The variable domain in full, with the rest retrieved from reference TRBV28 and TRBJ1-1, is DVKVTQSSRYLVKRTGEKVFLECVQDMDHENMFWYRQDPGLGLRLIYFSYDVKMKEKGDIPEGYSVSREKKERFSLILESASTNQTSMYLCASSSQEYTEAFFGQGTRLTVV.

The chain carries TRBV2 and TRBJ2-7; D may be TRBD1 (6 bases). Trimming shortened V by 0 bases and J by 12 bases, and 9 bases separated the two germline ends. CDR1 and CDR2 (germline): SNHLY, FYNNEI. The CDR3 has 11 amino acids. CDR3 nucleotide sequence: TGTGCCAGCAGTGAAGCTGGGGGCCCGTACTTC. Protein sequence: CASSEAGGPYF.

The chain employs TRBV30 and TRBJ1-2; D is perhaps TRBD1 (6 bases). CDR3 length: 13 amino acids. Germline-derived CDR1 and CDR2 are GTSNPN and SVGIG (reference sequence). Trimming left V 3 bases short and J 6 bases short, with 14 bases between. The CDR3: CAWRDRTADGYTF. CDR3 coding DNA: TGTGCCTGGAGGGATAGGACAGCCGATGGCTACACCTTC.

There are a few counts of this clone. The chain recombines TRBV4-3 with TRBJ2-4; 11 nucleotides line up with TRBD2. Trimming took 0 bases from V and 1 from J; bases not matched to a gene: 14. Germline assignment: CDR1 LGHNA and CDR2 YSLEER. CDR3 length: 21 amino acids. CDR3 residues: CASSQDLGSGRGLGAKNIQYF. The CDR3 DNA follows: TGCGCCAGCAGCCAAGATCTGGGTAGCGGGAGGGGGTTGGGGGCCAAAAACATTCAGTACTTC.

The V and J genes are TRBV19 and TRBJ1-4, with D possibly TRBD1 on 5 matching bases. V dropped 5 bases and J dropped 7 bases, with 20 bases sitting between them. CDR1 is LNHDA, CDR2 SQIVND, per germline (reference sequence). The CDR3 is 16 residues long. CDR3 nucleotide sequence: TGTGCCAGTAGTGGACCGGGACTATCGGCAAGTGAAAAACTGTTTTTT. This sequence encodes CASSGPGLSASEKLFF.

This chain joins TRBV9 and TRBJ2-1, with a possible D match to TRBD2 (6 bases). Trimming left V 4 bases short and J 6 bases short, with 17 bases between. This CDR3 is 15 amino acids long. Per germline, CDR1 SGDLS and CDR2 YYNGEE. CDR3 amino acids: CASSPRLVAGNEQFF. The DNA of the CDR3 is TGTGCCAGCAGCCCCCGACTAGTAGCAGGCAATGAGCAGTTCTTC.

The V call is TRBV18, the J call TRBJ2-1, with 9 bases fitting TRBD2. In germline, CDR1 is KGHSH, CDR2 LQKENI. Trimming took 2 bases from V and 9 from J; bases not matched to a gene: 5. The CDR3 has 14 residues. The DNA for the CDR3 is TGTGCCAGCTCACCAGGCGGGAGGGCCACTGAGCAGTTCTTC. The encoded protein is CASSPGGRATEQFF.

The chain joins TRBV21-1 to TRBJ1-2. TRBV21-1 is a pseudogene segment. The CDR3 runs 13 residues. The CDR3 bases are TGTGCCAGCAGCAAAGGCCGCTCGGGTGGCTACACCTTC. Protein sequence: CASSKGRSGGYTF.

The gene calls are TRBV28 and TRBJ1-2; 7 bases are a match to TRBD1. The CDR3 length is 15 residues. The V segment lost 5 bases and the J segment 3 bases; nucleotides outside the gene matches: 9. CDR1 and CDR2 from the germline V gene are MDHEN and SYDVKM. Here the CDR3 reads CASSPPTGLDYGYTF. Written as DNA, the CDR3 is TGTGCCAGCAGTCCACCGACAGGGCTGGACTATGGCTACACCTTC.

This sequence joins TRBV6-5 and TRBJ2-5; perhaps TRBD1 as D (6 bases). Germline V gives CDR1 MNHEY, CDR2 SVGAGI. Trimming shortened V by 6 bases and J by 2 bases, and 16 bases separated the two germline ends. There are 15 residues in the CDR3. As DNA, the CDR3 is TGTGCCAGCAGCTCTCCGGGACATTCACAAGAGACCCAGTACTTC. The encoded protein is CASSSPGHSQETQYF.

V and J are TRBV7-9 and TRBJ2-5, with 8 positions matching TRBD1. The length of the CDR3 is 15 residues. Germline V CDR1 and CDR2: SEHNR, FQNEAQ (reference sequence). V was pared by 5 bases and J by 2 bases, with 7 bases of the junction left unmatched. The CDR3 loop reads CASSPHRTGQETQYF. The CDR3 coding sequence is TGTGCCAGCAGCCCTCATCGGACAGGGCAAGAGACCCAGTACTTC.

This clone was recorded once. V usage is TRBV10-1 and J usage is TRBJ2-3; TRBD2 matches at 12 bases. Looked up from germline, CDR1 is WNHNN and CDR2 is SYGVQD (reference sequence). The CDR3 is made up of 14 amino acids. V gave up 5 bases and J gave up 3 bases; unmatched junction bases: 0. CDR3 amino acids: CASSTSGRTDTQYF. The CDR3 coding sequence is TGCGCCAGCAGTACTAGCGGGAGGACAGATACGCAGTATTTT.